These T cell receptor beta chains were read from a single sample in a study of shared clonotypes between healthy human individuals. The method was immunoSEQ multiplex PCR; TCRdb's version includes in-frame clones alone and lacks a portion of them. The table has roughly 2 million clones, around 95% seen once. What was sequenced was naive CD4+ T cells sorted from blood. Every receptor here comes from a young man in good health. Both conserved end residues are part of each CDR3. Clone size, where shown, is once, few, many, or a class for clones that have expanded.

CDR3 protein: CASSPRRASGNTIYF; clone size: -; V gene: TRBV7-6
CDR3 protein: CATWTGPSYEQYF; clone size: -; V gene: TRBV10-3
CDR3 protein: CASIQRGQGSVGQPQHF; clone size: -; V gene: TRBV28
CDR3 protein: CASQAGTGLFTEAFF; clone size: -; V gene: TRBV7-9
CDR3 protein: CASSRRTGGELATDTQYF; clone size: once; V gene: TRBV7-8
CDR3 protein: CASSSTPGGGPTQYF; clone size: once; V gene: TRBV5-1
CDR3 protein: CASSSDSRANYGYTF; clone size: -; V gene: TRBV28
CDR3 protein: CASSLDGLQGLASYEQYF; clone size: few; V gene: TRBV5-5
CDR3 protein: CASVTAQAYNSPLHF; clone size: -; V gene: TRBV28
CDR3 protein: CASSSSSGTRTDTQYF; clone size: -; V gene: TRBV7-9
CDR3 protein: CASSTGKTYEQYF; clone size: -; V gene: TRBV10-1
CDR3 protein: CAWSISSNQPQHF; clone size: -; V gene: TRBV30
CDR3 protein: CASSEGTGYGYTF; clone size: -; V gene: TRBV2
CDR3 protein: CASSNRDFSGANVLTF; clone size: -; V gene: TRBV25-1
CDR3 protein: CASSRTADEKLFF; clone size: -; V gene: TRBV19
CDR3 protein: CATSKWTYQETQYF; clone size: -; V gene: TRBV15
CDR3 protein: CASSRAGNYEQYF; clone size: -; V gene: TRBV6-1
CDR3 protein: CASSLGQGTEAFF; clone size: -; V gene: TRBV7-8
CDR3 protein: CAWSLTGNQPQHF; clone size: -; V gene: TRBV30
CDR3 protein: CATSRAGGNQPQHF; clone size: -; V gene: TRBV15
CDR3 protein: CARSLRDREAGNTIYF; clone size: -; V gene: TRBV5-3
CDR3 protein: CASSSTAGTEYQETQYF; clone size: -; V gene: TRBV5-6
CDR3 protein: CAWSFAFGGSPLHF; clone size: -; V gene: TRBV30